Sequencing of this T cell receptor beta chain was carried out in a study of blood T cell repertoires in COVID-19. Study overall: COVID-19 samples, acute and convalescent, were from the United States, Italy and Spain. The analysed material was cDNA or gDNA that came from T cells, B-cell-depleted T cells, or PBMCs.

Enrolled through a virtual design, the participants were between about 18 and 100 years of age and came from 24 US areas. V was clipped by 0 bases and J by 3 bases, with 9 bases between them. Germline V gene sequence: CDR1 SGHRS, CDR2 YFSETQ. This CDR3 is built from 15 residues. Per the authors' pipeline: By means of reference gene primer amplification, nucleated cell counts were estimated. TCRdb's copy holds only in-frame clones and misses some; the assay was immunoSEQ multiplex PCR. That table is the source of V, J and clone size, and D and trimming were worked out from the DNA. The table includes roughly 400,000 clones, 80% to 90% detected once.

This TCR was sampled from a man aged 25 to 40 who had recovered from COVID-19. Material for sequencing was PBMCs or T cells enriched from blood (not recorded which). V and J are TRBV5-1 and TRBJ2-2; D perhaps matches TRBD2 (5 bases). This CDR3 reads CASSLDLAYTGELFF. As DNA, the CDR3 is TGCGCCAGCAGCTTGGATCTAGCCTACACCGGGGAGCTGTTTTTT. Full variable domain (rest looked up from reference TRBV5-1 and TRBJ2-2): KAGVTQTPRYLIKTRGQQVTLSCSPISGHRSVSWYQQTPGQGLQFLFEYFSETQRNKGNFPGRFSGRQFSNSRSEMNVSTLELGDSALYLCASSLDLAYTGELFFGEGSRLTVL.